This T cell receptor beta chain derives from a study of breast tumors, draining lymph nodes, adjacent tissues. This clonotype was recorded at least ten times. The antigen is unknown. The lymph nodes were axillary draining lymph nodes from breast cancer patients. Study conclusions and caveats: Tumor repertoires ranked between lymph nodes and nontumor tissue in diversity, with V and J gene preferences. Data only fit, rather than demonstrated, lymph node origin of most tumor T cells. Compared with basal-like, luminal-like tumors shared significantly more repertoire with nontumor tissue. Data fit most tumor T cells coming from lymph node, expanding in tumor.

TCRdb processed the multiplex PCR reads anew with MiXCR; each CDR3 protein has one entry. The sample consists of about 170,000 distinct CDR3 sequences, about 30% of them appearing once. The ends were cut back, 3 bases at V and 6 bases at J, with 14 bases in the middle. CDR3 length: 15 amino acids. The chain couples TRBV12-3 or TRBV12-4 to TRBJ1-4; no clear D. This receptor was identified in a female donor with breast cancer. Some clones in this sample may be carry-over from other donors' samples. The specimen sequenced was axillary lymph node tissue. The CDR3 spells CASSFGDLSDEKLFF. In DNA form, the CDR3 reads TGTGCCAGCAGTTTTGGAGACCTCTCTGATGAAAAACTGTTTTTT.